A selection of T cell receptor beta chains follows, all from one sample in a study of early T cells in non-severe SARS-CoV-2 infection. One entry per CDR3 protein results from TCRdb running MiXCR on the 5' RACE reads. The sample records about 25,000 distinct CDR3 sequences, 5.5% being singletons. The sequenced material came from whole blood. Source of these receptors: an adult who was a healthcare worker with PCR-confirmed SARS-CoV-2 infection or an uninfected control (not recorded which). The CDR3 runs from the conserved cysteine through the conserved F or W. Each record gives: V gene, CDR3 length, clone size, J gene, D gene, CDR3 protein, CDR3 DNA. A D gene is named only where the DNA matches it firmly. Not all rows give a size; the values are once, few, many and, for expanded clones, a class.

>TRBV4-1|16|many|TRBJ2-1|NA
CTSSPQGRGAFDEQFF
TGCACCAGCAGCCCCCAGGGGCGCGGCGCTTTCGATGAGCAGTTCTTC
>TRBV7-6|15|many|TRBJ2-5|TRBD2
CASSLRTSVVETQYF
TGTGCCAGCAGCTTGAGGACTAGCGTGGTCGAGACCCAGTACTTC
>TRBV5-5|13|NA|TRBJ2-3|NA
CASSNNPQNTQYF
TGTGCCAGCAGCAATAACCCCCAGAATACGCAGTATTTT
>TRBV7-8|15|many|TRBJ2-3|TRBD2
CASTPAGGQGDTQYF
TGTGCCAGCACCCCCGCGGGGGGGCAAGGAGATACGCAGTATTTT
>TRBV9|17|NA|TRBJ2-7|TRBD1
CASSARPGTGVFDEQYF
TGTGCCAGCAGCGCGCGCCCCGGGACAGGGGTCTTCGACGAGCAGTACTTC
>TRBV5-1|14|few|TRBJ1-1|NA
CASSARGLMTEAFF
TGCGCCAGCAGTGCCAGGGGTCTTATGACTGAAGCTTTCTTT
>TRBV20-1|16|many|TRBJ2-5|TRBD2
CSARDPTVLAGETQYF
TGCAGTGCTAGAGACCCGACAGTACTAGCGGGGGAGACCCAGTACTTC
>TRBV20-1|11|many|TRBJ2-7|NA
CSAGRAYEQYF
TGCAGTGCTGGGCGGGCCTACGAGCAGTACTTC
>TRBV2|12|NA|TRBJ1-3|NA
CASSQQGNTIYF
TGTGCCAGCAGCCAACAAGGAAACACCATATATTTT
>TRBV10-1|13|few|TRBJ2-7|TRBD1
CASSAGQGTEQYF
TGCGCCAGCAGCGCCGGACAGGGGACCGAGCAGTACTTC